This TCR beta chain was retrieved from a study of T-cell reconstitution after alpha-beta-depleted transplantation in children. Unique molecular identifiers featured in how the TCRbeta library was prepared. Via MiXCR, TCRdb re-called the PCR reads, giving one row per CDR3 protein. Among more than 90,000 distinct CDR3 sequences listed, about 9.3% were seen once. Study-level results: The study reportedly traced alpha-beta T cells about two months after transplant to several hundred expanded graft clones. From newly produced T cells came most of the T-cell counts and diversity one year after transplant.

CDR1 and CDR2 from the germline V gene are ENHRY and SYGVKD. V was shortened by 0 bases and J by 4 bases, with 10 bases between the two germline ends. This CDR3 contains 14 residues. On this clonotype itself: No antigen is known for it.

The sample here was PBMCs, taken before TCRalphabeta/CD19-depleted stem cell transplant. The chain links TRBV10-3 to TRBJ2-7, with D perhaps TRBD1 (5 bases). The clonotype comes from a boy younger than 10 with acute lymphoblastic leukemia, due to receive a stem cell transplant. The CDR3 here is CAISESWQGYEQYF. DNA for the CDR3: TGTGCCATCAGTGAGTCGTGGCAGGGATACGAGCAGTACTTC.